One sample yielded the 26 T cell receptor beta chains listed below, sequenced in a study of T-cell reconstitution after alpha-beta-depleted transplantation in children. Preparation of the TCRbeta library was carried out with unique molecular identifiers. TCRdb independently ran MiXCR on the PCR reads; one entry per CDR3 protein. The sample lists under 400,000 distinct CDR3 sequences, more than 20% occurring once. The sequencing used PBMCs, mostly from graft donor cells, collected 180 days after TCRalphabeta/CD19-depleted stem cell transplant. These TCRs come from a male patient younger than 18 who had a stem cell transplant for acute lymphoblastic leukemia, so the T cells may come from the graft donor.

There are a few counts of this clonotype. This rearrangement joins TRBV7-6 to TRBJ1-1; 8 bases align to TRBD1. CDR3 length: 17 residues. The V gene end was trimmed by 5 bases and the J gene end by 1 base; junction bases not matched to a gene: 12. Germline V lookup: CDR1 SGHVS, CDR2 FNYEAQ. The CDR3 sequence is CASSLYPGTGKNTEAFF. In nucleotides, the CDR3 is TGTGCCAGCAGCCTTTATCCCGGGACAGGCAAGAACACTGAAGCTTTCTTT.

This clonotype has just one count. This chain connects TRBV15 to TRBJ2-7; 9 bases align to TRBD2. Germline loops: CDR1 LNHNV, CDR2 YYDKDF (reference sequence). The length of the CDR3 is 14 residues. Trimming removed 1 base from V and 4 bases from J; junction bases left unmatched: 2. The CDR3 DNA reads as TGTGCCACCAGCAGAGGACTAGCGGCTTACGAGCAGTACTTC. The encoded protein is CATSRGLAAYEQYF.

The chain joins TRBV6-5 to TRBJ1-2; the match to TRBD1 covers 8 bases. Germline CDR1 is MNHEY and CDR2 is SVGAGI. The CDR3 is 15 residues long. The V gene end was trimmed by 4 bases and the J gene end by 0 bases; junction bases not matched to a gene: 4. The CDR3 DNA follows: TGTGCCAGCAGTTGGACAGGGACCTCTAACTATGGCTACACCTTC. As protein: CASSWTGTSNYGYTF.

The J gene is TRBJ2-3, the V gene TRBV4-2; TRBD2 agrees at 8 bases. J was trimmed by 2 bases and V by 6 bases; bases with no gene match: 4. Germline V lookup: CDR1 LGHNA, CDR2 YNFKEQ. The CDR3 is 14 residues long. CDR3: CASRPSGYTDTQYF. The CDR3 DNA reads TGTGCCAGCAGGCCTAGCGGGTACACAGATACGCAGTATTTT.

The rearrangement uses TRBV19 and TRBJ2-3; 10 positions match TRBD2. V lost 0 bases to trimming and J lost 0 bases; unmatched junction nucleotides: 6. CDR1 LNHDA and CDR2 SQIVND come from the germline V gene (reference sequence). This CDR3 region has 18 residues. The CDR3 bases are TGTGCCAGTAGTATAGATGGTAGTAGCGGGAGGAGCACAGATACGCAGTATTTT. The encoded protein is CASSIDGSSGRSTDTQYF.

This clonotype was detected a few times. This rearrangement joins TRBV3-1 to TRBJ2-7, with D perhaps TRBD1 (6 bases). Trimming took 1 base from V and 0 from J, leaving 16 bases between them. The V gene's germline CDR1 is LGHDT and CDR2 YNNKEL (reference sequence). The CDR3 covers 17 residues. The DNA for the CDR3 is TGTGCCAGCAGCCAAGGGGGGCCTCAATATAGCTCCTACGAGCAGTACTTC. Translation gives CASSQGGPQYSSYEQYF.

The CDR3 reads CASSDSSWKTGELFF. Written as DNA, the CDR3 is TGTGCCAGCAGCGACAGTTCCTGGAAAACCGGGGAGCTGTTTTTT. The chain combines TRBV6-4 with TRBJ2-2; D perhaps matches TRBD1 (5 bases). V gave up 6 bases and J gave up 5 bases, with 16 bases separating them. This CDR3 region has 15 residues. In germline, CDR1 is MRHNA, CDR2 SNTAGT.

As to this clonotype: An end of the junction differs from the germline gene, which may be a read error. The chain recombines TRBV9 with TRBJ2-7; perhaps TRBD2 as D (5 bases). Germline V CDR1 and CDR2: SGDLS, YYNGEE. The CDR3 totals 14 residues. The CDR3 sequence is CASSVAAASYKQYF. The CDR3 DNA sequence: TGTGCCAGCAGCGTCGCGGCAGCTAGCTACAAGCAGTACTTC.

This sequence joins TRBV12-3 or TRBV12-4 and TRBJ2-2; D call uncertain. Trimming removed 9 bases at V and 6 bases at J, with 8 bases between. This CDR3 has 11 residues. CDR3 sequence (DNA): TGTGCCAGTAAGCAGGCCGGGGAGCTGTTTTTT. Amino acids: CASKQAGELFF.

This chain links TRBV18 with TRBJ2-1; TRBD2 agrees at 12 bases. This CDR3 has 18 amino acids. The V gene's germline CDR1 is KGHSH and CDR2 LQKENI. V trimming: 4 bases; J trimming: 0 bases; junction bases outside the gene matches: 7. CDR3 sequence: CASSQGLAGGSSYNEQFF. The CDR3 region has the DNA TGTGCCAGCTCACAGGGACTAGCGGGTGGGAGCTCCTACAATGAGCAGTTCTTC.

The rearrangement links TRBV21-1 to TRBJ2-7; TRBD1 is the table's D call and was not checked against the DNA. TRBV21-1 is shown as a pseudogene. The CDR3 consists of 15 residues. CDR3: CASSKGTGGHYEQYF. As DNA, the CDR3 is TGTGCCAGCAGCAAAGGGACAGGGGGCCACTACGAGCAGTACTTC.

V gene TRBV9 combines with J gene TRBJ1-2; 7 bases are shared with TRBD1. The CDR3 is 16 residues long. Germline CDR1 is SGDLS and CDR2 is YYNGEE. V trimming: 2 bases; J trimming: 5 bases; junction bases outside the gene matches: 12. Written as DNA, the CDR3 is TGTGCCAGCAGCGTTCTCCCCAGGGGGGGAGAATATGGCTACACCTTC. Its translation is CASSVLPRGGEYGYTF.

The chain combines TRBV5-1 with TRBJ2-3; the D gene is possibly TRBD2 (6 bases). CDR3 length: 16 residues. V was cut by 3 bases and J by 3 bases, with 17 bases left in between. CDR1 and CDR2 from the germline V gene are SGHRS and YFSETQ. CDR3 sequence (DNA): TGCGCCAGCAGCTCCACAAGTAGCGGCAGGACAGATACGCAGTATTTT. Its protein product is CASSSTSSGRTDTQYF.

V usage is TRBV11-1 and J usage is TRBJ2-7, with 7 bases fitting TRBD2. This CDR3 is built from 19 residues. After removal of 1 base from V and 3 bases from J, the junction contained 18 bases not matched to a gene. Germline V CDR1 and CDR2: SGHAT, FQDESV (reference sequence). Written as DNA, the CDR3 is TGTGCCAGCAGCTTAGATATATCGGTTCGGGCGGGAGTAGTCTACGAGCAGTACTTC. It translates to CASSLDISVRAGVVYEQYF.

This clonotype was seen once. The chain is built from TRBV4-2 and TRBJ2-7; maybe TRBD2 (7 bases). The CDR3 extends over 14 amino acids. Germline V gene lookup returns CDR1 LGHNA and CDR2 YNFKEQ. V lost 4 bases to trimming and J lost 7 bases, with 17 bases between them. The CDR3 coding sequence is TGTGCCAGCAGCCCGATCGCGAGGGGGGGGGAGCAGTACTTC. Its protein product is CASSPIARGGEQYF.

Concerning this clonotype itself: The junction and the germline gene differ at one end; a read error may be behind it. The gene calls are TRBV6-1 and TRBJ2-3; a possible D gene is TRBD2 (5 bases). Germline values: CDR1 MNHNS, CDR2 SASEGT. The CDR3 spans 13 residues. CDR3 in amino acids: CASSLWESDTQCF. CDR3 coding DNA: TGTGCCAGCAGTCTCTGGGAGTCAGATACGCAGTGTTTT.

This clonotype was observed many times. The chain couples TRBV5-1 to TRBJ2-1, with 8 nucleotides matching TRBD2. Germline V gives CDR1 SGHRS, CDR2 YFSETQ. CDR3 length: 15 amino acids. J gave up 4 bases and V 2 bases, and 5 bases lay outside the gene matches. The CDR3 sequence: CASSLAGVGYNEQFF. CDR3 nucleotide sequence: TGCGCCAGCAGCTTAGCGGGAGTAGGGTACAATGAGCAGTTCTTC.

This clonotype was detected only a few times. The CDR3: CSARAGGGSGNTIYF. The CDR3 bases are TGCAGTGCTAGAGCGGGTGGAGGCTCTGGAAACACCATATATTTT. The chain couples TRBV20-1 to TRBJ1-3; unclear D gene. V gave up 1 base and J gave up 0 bases, with 10 bases separating them. CDR3 length: 15 amino acids. CDR1 DFQATT and CDR2 SNEGSKA come from the germline V gene (reference sequence).

Only a few counts were recorded for this clonotype. CDR3: CASSAGSSGNTIYF. CDR3 DNA: TGCGCCAGCAGCGCCGGGAGCTCTGGAAACACCATATATTTT. V gene TRBV5-1 combines with J gene TRBJ1-3; D unresolved. CDR1 and CDR2 (germline): SGHRS, YFSETQ. Deletions cut 4 bases from V and 0 bases from J, with 8 bases between. The CDR3 is 14 amino acids.

The V call is TRBV7-6, the J call TRBJ2-7; tentative D call: TRBD2 (6 bases). Looked up from germline, CDR1 is SGHVS and CDR2 is FNYEAQ. This CDR3 spans 15 amino acids. Trimming cost V 1 base and J 0 bases, with 10 bases left between them. For the CDR3, the DNA is TGTGCCAGCAGCTTAGAGGCGGGGCCCTCCTACGAGCAGTACTTC. It specifies CASSLEAGPSYEQYF.

In its sample, this clonotype was seen a few times. The gene calls are TRBV24-1 and TRBJ2-1, with 12 bases aligning to TRBD1. CDR3 size: 16 residues. V was pared by 4 bases and J by 10 bases, with 10 bases of the junction left unmatched. Germline V CDR1 and CDR2: KGHDR, SFDVKD. Here the CDR3 reads CATSETGTGGAGEQFF. CDR3 DNA sequence: TGTGCCACCAGTGAGACCGGGACAGGGGGCGCAGGGGAGCAGTTCTTC.

This clonotype has a count of ten or more. The chain uses TRBV5-1 and TRBJ2-5; D remains ambiguous. Per the germline V gene, CDR1 is SGHRS and CDR2 is YFSETQ. The length of the CDR3 is 12 residues. V was shortened by 0 bases and J by 0 bases, with 0 bases between the two germline ends. As DNA, the CDR3 is TGCGCCAGCAGCTTGGACCAAGAGACCCAGTACTTC. Translation gives CASSLDQETQYF.

This clonotype has just a few counts. The chain uses TRBV7-9 and TRBJ2-7; 7 nucleotides align to TRBD1. This CDR3 has 13 amino acids. From germline, CDR1 is SEHNR and CDR2 FQNEAQ (reference sequence). Unmatched junction bases numbered 5, after V lost 4 bases and J lost 5 bases. The DNA of the CDR3 is TGTGCCAGCAGCTCCACAGGGGTCGACGAGCAGTACTTC. It specifies CASSSTGVDEQYF.

The rearrangement uses TRBV20-1 and TRBJ1-2; tentative D call: TRBD1 (5 bases). The germline gives CDR1 DFQATT, CDR2 SNEGSKA (reference sequence). The CDR3 runs 13 residues. With 0 bases removed from V and 7 bases from J, the gap between germline ends came to 12 bases. Written as DNA, the CDR3 is TGCAGTGCTAGAGATATGGGGGTTCGTGGCTACACCTTC. Protein: CSARDMGVRGYTF.

This clonotype showed up just a few times. The chain links TRBV20-1 to TRBJ2-1, with 13 bases identical to TRBD2. This CDR3 comprises 14 residues. CDR1 is DFQATT and CDR2 is SNEGSKA in the germline V gene (reference sequence). Losses at the gene ends were 5 bases for V and 2 bases for J; bases not matched to a gene: 0. The CDR3 is CSAGLAGAYNEQFF. CDR3 coding DNA: TGCAGTGCTGGACTAGCGGGAGCCTACAATGAGCAGTTCTTC.

In this sample, this clonotype turned up a few times. The CDR3 DNA is TGCGCCAGCAGCCAAAGGCAGTCCCAAGAGACCCAGTACTTC. Translated, it gives CASSQRQSQETQYF. The genes are TRBV4-1 and TRBJ2-5; no clear D. This CDR3 is built from 14 residues. From germline, CDR1 is MGHRA and CDR2 YSYEKL. V was cut by 2 bases and J by 1 base, with 8 bases left in between.